This T cell receptor (beta chain) is drawn from a study of cytomegalovirus exposure and HLA in healthy donors. Whole-study context: Earlier results showed some 120 million unique TCR beta sequences derived from roughly 180 million T cells.

The CDR3 sequence is 15 residues long. V shed 5 bases, J shed 0 bases, and the junction held 4 bases outside the gene matches. CDR1 and CDR2 from the germline V gene are MNHEY and SMNVEV (reference sequence). PCR employed 60 Vbeta and 13 Jbeta primers. The table came from immunoSEQ multiplex PCR; TCRdb's copy has only in-frame clones and leaves some out. The repertoire holds under 200,000 clones, with roughly 85% as singletons. This sequence joins TRBV27 and TRBJ1-3; 7 bases line up with TRBD1. The receptor's source is a woman aged 45-65 years in good health and CMV-seronegative. The sample comprised PBMCs. CDR3: CASSPGQDSGNTIYF. The CDR3 coding sequence is TGTGCCAGCAGTCCAGGACAGGACTCTGGAAACACCATATATTTT.